The rows below give T cell receptor beta chains drawn from one sample of a study of T cell changes during pregnancy in multiple sclerosis. The repertoire was sequenced with immunoSEQ multiplex PCR; TCRdb's copy has only in-frame clones and lacks some. The sample shows around 56,000 clones, about nine tenths of them seen only once. This sample comprised peripheral blood, obtained in the first trimester of pregnancy. These TCRs come from a female donor in good health, enrolled as a control in a pregnancy study. Both conserved end residues are part of each CDR3.

j_call v_call cdr3_aa
TRBJ1-2 TRBV18 CASSPLAELNYGYTF
TRBJ2-1 TRBV6-5 CASSYSTYNNEQFF
TRBJ2-5 TRBV7-6 CASSLGGLGETQYF
TRBJ1-5 TRBV28 CASSFQGSGEPQHF
TRBJ2-7 TRBV7-2 CASSWGTGLYYEQYF
TRBJ2-7 TRBV18 CASSPLSSYEQYF
TRBJ1-1 TRBV27 CASSVQSGPGQGAAEAFF
TRBJ1-4 TRBV7-2 CASSPGRTALATNEKLFF
TRBJ1-1 TRBV15 CATSRGQRNTEAFF
TRBJ1-2 TRBV30 CAWSVRWGGTDYGYTF
TRBJ1-2 TRBV11-1 CASSPRYRDYINGYTF
TRBJ2-1 TRBV6-1 CASSNNEQFF
TRBJ1-4 TRBV16 CASSPPRATNEKLFF
TRBJ2-1 TRBV19 CASSMDGVVSYNEQFF
NA TRBV5-1 CASSPQGSPGYEQYF
TRBJ2-1 TRBV11-2 CASSLVWRNSGNEQFF
TRBJ2-2 TRBV28 CASSLGASGELFF
TRBJ2-7 TRBV6-1 CASVTGTASYEQYF
TRBJ2-3 TRBV13 CATRKAGGSDTQYF
TRBJ2-3 TRBV6-5 CATGQGTDTQYF
TRBJ2-7 TRBV9 CASSPGTAPYEQYF